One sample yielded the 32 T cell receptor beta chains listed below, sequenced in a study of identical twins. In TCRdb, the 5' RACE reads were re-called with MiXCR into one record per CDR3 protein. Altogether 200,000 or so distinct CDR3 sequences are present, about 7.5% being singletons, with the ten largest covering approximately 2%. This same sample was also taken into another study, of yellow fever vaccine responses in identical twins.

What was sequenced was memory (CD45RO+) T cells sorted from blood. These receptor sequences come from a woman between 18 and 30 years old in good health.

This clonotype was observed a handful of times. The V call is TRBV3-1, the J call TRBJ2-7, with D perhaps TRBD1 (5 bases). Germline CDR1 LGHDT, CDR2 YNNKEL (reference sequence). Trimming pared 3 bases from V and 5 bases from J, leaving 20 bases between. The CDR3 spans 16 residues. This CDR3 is CASSQSLVGAKDEQYF. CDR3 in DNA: TGTGCCAGCAGCCAGAGCCTAGTTGGGGCGAAAGACGAGCAGTACTTC.

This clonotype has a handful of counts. The CDR3 DNA sequence: TGCAGTGCCCCGACAGGGGGCGCCGGCACAGATACGCAGTATTTT. Amino acid sequence: CSAPTGGAGTDTQYF. V and J are TRBV20-1 and TRBJ2-3; 10 positions match TRBD1. CDR3 size: 15 residues. Germline CDR1 reads DFQATT; CDR2 reads SNEGSKA (reference sequence). The J segment lost 1 base and the V segment lost 6 bases, leaving 7 bases of the junction unmatched.

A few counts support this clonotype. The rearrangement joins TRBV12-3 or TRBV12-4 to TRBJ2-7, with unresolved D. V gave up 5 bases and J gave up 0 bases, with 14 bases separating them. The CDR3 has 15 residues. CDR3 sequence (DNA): TGTGCCAGCAGTCCCGGTCTATTTAGCTCCTACGAGCAGTACTTC. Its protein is CASSPGLFSSYEQYF.

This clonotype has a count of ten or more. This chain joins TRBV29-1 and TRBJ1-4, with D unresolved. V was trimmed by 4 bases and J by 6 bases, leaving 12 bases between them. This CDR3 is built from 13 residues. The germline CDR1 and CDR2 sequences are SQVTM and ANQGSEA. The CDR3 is CSVGSERDEKLFF. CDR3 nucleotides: TGCAGCGTTGGCTCGGAGCGGGATGAAAAACTGTTTTTT.

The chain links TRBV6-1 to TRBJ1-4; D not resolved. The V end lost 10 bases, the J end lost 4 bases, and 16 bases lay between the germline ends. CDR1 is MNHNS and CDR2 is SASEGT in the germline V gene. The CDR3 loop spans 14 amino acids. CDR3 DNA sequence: TGTGCCACGAGCACAGCAACGGTTAATGAAAAACTGTTTTTT. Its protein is CATSTATVNEKLFF.

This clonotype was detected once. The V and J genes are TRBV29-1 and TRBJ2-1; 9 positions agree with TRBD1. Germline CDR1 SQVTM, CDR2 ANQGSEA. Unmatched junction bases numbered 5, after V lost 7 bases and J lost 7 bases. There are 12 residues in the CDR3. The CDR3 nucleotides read TGCAGCGAAAGGACAGGGGATAATGAGCAGTTCTTC. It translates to CSERTGDNEQFF.

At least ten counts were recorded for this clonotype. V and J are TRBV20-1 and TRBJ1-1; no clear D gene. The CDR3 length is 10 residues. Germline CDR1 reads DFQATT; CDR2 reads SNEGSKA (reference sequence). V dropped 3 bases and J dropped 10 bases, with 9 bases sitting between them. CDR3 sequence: CSARTPGAFF. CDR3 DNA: TGCAGTGCTAGGACCCCTGGAGCTTTCTTT.

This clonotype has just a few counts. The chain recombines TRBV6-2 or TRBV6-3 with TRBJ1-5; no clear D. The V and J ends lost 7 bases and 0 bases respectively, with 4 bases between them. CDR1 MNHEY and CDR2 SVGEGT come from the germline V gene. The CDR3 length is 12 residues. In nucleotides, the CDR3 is TGTGCCAGCACCGATAGCAATCAGCCCCAGCATTTT. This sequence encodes CASTDSNQPQHF.

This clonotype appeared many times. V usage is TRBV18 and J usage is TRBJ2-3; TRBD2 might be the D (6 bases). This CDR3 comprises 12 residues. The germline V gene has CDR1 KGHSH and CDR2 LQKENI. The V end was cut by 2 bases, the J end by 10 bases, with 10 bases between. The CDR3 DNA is TGTGCCAGCTCACCATTAGGGGAGGCGCAGTATTTT. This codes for CASSPLGEAQYF.

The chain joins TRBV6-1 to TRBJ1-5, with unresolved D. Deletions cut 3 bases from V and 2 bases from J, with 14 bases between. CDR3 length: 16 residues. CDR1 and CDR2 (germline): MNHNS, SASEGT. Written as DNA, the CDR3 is TGTGCCAGCAGTGATGTTTTCCGGGGTGGCAATCAGCCCCAGCATTTT. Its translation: CASSDVFRGGNQPQHF.

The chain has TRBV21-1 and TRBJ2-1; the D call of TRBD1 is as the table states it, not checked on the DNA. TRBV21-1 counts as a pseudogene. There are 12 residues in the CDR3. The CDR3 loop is CLAAPSGNEQFF. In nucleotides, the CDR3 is TGTCTCGCTGCCCCATCGGGGAATGAGCAGTTCTTC.

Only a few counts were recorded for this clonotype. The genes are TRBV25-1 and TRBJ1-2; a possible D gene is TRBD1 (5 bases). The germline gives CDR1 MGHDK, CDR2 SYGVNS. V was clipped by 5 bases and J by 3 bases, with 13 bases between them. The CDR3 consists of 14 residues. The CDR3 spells CASSYGGGYYGYTF. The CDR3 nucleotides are TGTGCCAGCAGTTATGGGGGGGGGTACTATGGCTACACCTTC.

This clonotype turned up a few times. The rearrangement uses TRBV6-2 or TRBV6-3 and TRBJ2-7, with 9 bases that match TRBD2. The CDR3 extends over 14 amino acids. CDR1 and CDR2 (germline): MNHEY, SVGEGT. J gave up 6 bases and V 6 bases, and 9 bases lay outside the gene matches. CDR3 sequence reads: CASRKSAGGAEQYF. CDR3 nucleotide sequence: TGTGCCAGCAGAAAATCGGCGGGGGGGGCCGAGCAGTACTTC.

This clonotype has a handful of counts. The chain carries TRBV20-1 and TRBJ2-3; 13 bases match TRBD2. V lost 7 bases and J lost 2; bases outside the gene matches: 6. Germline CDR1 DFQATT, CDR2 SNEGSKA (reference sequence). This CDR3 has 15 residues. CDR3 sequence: CSVQGLAGATDTQYF. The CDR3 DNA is TGCAGTGTTCAAGGACTAGCGGGGGCCACAGATACGCAGTATTTT.

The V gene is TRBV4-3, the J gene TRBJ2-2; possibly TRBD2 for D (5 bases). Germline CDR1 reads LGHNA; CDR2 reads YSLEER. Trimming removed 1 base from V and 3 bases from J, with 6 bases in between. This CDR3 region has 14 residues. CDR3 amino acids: CASSQGEYTGELFF. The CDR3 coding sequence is TGCGCCAGCAGCCAAGGGGAGTACACCGGGGAGCTGTTTTTT.

CDR3 amino acids: CAITESGYTEAFF. The CDR3 DNA follows: TGTGCCATCACCGAATCGGGTTACACTGAAGCTTTCTTT. This rearrangement joins TRBV10-3 to TRBJ1-1; no definite D call. V was cut by 7 bases and J by 3 bases, with 12 bases left in between. The CDR3 covers 13 residues. The germline V gene has CDR1 ENHRY and CDR2 SYGVKD.

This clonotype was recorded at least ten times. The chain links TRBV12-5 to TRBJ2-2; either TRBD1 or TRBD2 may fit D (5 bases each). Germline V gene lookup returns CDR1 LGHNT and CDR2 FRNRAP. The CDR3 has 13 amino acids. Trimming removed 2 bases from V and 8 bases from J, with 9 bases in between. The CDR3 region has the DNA TGTGCTAGTGGTTTGACGGGGCGAGGGGAGCTGTTTTTT. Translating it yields CASGLTGRGELFF.

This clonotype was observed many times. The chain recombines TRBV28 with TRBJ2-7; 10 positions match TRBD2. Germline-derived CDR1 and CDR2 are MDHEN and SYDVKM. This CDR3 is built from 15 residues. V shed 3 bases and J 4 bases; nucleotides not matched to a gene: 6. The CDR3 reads CASSFTSGKFYEQYF. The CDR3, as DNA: TGTGCCAGCAGTTTTACTAGCGGGAAGTTTTACGAGCAGTACTTC. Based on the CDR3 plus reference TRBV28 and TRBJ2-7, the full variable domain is DVKVTQSSRYLVKRTGEKVFLECVQDMDHENMFWYRQDPGLGLRLIYFSYDVKMKEKGDIPEGYSVSREKKERFSLILESASTNQTSMYLCASSFTSGKFYEQYFGPGTRLTVT.

For the CDR3, the DNA is TGTGCCAGCACCCCATCCGGGGGGATAAACATTCAGTACTTC. Its translation: CASTPSGGINIQYF. This chain links TRBV28 with TRBJ2-4; 7 positions match TRBD2. The CDR3 is made up of 14 amino acids. CDR1 and CDR2 from the germline V gene are MDHEN and SYDVKM. V lost 7 bases and J lost 6; bases outside the gene matches: 9.

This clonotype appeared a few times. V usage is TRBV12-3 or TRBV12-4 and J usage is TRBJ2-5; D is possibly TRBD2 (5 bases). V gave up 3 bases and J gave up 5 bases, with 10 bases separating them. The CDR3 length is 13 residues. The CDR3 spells CASSFYGEETQYF. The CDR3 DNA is TGTGCCAGCAGTTTTTACGGGGAGGAGACCCAGTACTTC.

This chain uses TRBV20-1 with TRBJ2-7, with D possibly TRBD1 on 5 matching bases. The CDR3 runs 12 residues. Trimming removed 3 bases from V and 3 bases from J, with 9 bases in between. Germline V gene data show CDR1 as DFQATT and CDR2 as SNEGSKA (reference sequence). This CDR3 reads CSARKGNYEQYF. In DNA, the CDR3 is TGCAGTGCTAGGAAGGGGAACTACGAGCAGTACTTC.

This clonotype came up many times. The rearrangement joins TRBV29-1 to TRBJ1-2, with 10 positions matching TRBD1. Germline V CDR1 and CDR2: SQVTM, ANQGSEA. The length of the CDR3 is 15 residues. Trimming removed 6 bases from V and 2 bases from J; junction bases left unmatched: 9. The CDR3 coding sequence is TGCAGCGTCGCTCCGGGACAGGGGCCAAACTATGGCTACACCTTC. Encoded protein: CSVAPGQGPNYGYTF. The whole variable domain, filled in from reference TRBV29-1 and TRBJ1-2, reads SAVISQKPSRDICQRGTSLTIQCQVDSQVTMMFWYRQQPGQSLTLIATANQGSEATYESGFVIDKFPISRPNLTFSTLTVSNMSPEDSSIYLCSVAPGQGPNYGYTFGSGTRLTVV.

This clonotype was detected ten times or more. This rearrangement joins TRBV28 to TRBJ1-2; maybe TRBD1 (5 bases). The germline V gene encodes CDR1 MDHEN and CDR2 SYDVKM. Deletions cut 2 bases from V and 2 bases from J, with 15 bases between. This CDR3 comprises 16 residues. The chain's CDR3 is CASSLGSAGDNYGYTF. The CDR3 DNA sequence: TGTGCCAGCAGTTTAGGTTCAGCGGGGGACAACTATGGCTACACCTTC.

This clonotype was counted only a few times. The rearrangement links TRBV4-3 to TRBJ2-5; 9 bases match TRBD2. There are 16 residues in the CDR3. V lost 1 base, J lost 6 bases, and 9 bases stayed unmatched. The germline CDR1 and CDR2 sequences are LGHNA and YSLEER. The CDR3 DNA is TGCGCCAGCAGCCAAGCCACTAGCGGGTCGTTCCAGACCCAGTACTTC. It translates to CASSQATSGSFQTQYF.

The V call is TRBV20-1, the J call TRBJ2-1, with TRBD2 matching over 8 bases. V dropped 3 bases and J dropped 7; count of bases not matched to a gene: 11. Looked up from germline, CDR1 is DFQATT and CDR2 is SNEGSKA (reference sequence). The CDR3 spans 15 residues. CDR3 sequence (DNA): TGCAGTGCTAGGGGACCCCATAGCGGGGCAAATGAGCAGTTCTTC. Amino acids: CSARGPHSGANEQFF.

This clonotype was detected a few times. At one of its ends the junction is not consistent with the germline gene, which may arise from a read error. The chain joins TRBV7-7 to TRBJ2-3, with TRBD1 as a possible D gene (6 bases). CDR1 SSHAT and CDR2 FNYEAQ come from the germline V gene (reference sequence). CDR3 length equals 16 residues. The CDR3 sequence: CASSLELGAATDTQYF. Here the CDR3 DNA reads TGTGCTAGCAGCTTAGAGCTGGGGGCCGCGACAGATACGCAGTATTTT. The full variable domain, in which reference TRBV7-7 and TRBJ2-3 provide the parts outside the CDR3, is GAGVSQSPRYKVTKRGQDVTLRCDPISSHATLYWYQQALGQGPEFLTYFNYEAQPDKSGLPSDRFSAERPEGSISTLTIQRTEQRDSAMYRCASSLELGAATDTQYFGPGTRLTVL.

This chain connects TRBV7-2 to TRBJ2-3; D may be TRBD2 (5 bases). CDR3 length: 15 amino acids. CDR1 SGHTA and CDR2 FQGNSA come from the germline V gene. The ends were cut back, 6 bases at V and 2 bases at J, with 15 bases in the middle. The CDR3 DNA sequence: TGTGCCAGCAGACCCGGGATGTTCCCCACAGATACGCAGTATTTT. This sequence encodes CASRPGMFPTDTQYF.

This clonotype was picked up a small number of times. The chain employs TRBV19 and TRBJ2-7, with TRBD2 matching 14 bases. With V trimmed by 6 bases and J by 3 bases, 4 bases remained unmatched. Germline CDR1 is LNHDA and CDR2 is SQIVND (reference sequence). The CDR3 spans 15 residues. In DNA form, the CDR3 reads TGTGCCAGTAGAAGACTAGCGGGGGGGTTCTACGAGCAGTACTTC. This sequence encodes CASRRLAGGFYEQYF.

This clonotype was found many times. CDR3 coding DNA: TGTGCCAGCAGTTTTAGCCGCGGACACAAACTAGCCAAAAACATTCAGTACTTC. It encodes CASSFSRGHKLAKNIQYF. V is TRBV12-3 or TRBV12-4 and J is TRBJ2-4; D is perhaps TRBD1 (5 bases). This CDR3 has 18 residues. Trimming shortened V by 3 bases and J by 0 bases, and 18 bases separated the two germline ends.

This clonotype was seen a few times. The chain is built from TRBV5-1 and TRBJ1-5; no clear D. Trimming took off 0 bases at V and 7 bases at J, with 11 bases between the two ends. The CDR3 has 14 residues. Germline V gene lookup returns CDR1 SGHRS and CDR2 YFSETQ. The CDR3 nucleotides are TGCGCCAGCAGCTTGGATTTGGTAGGCCAGCCCCAGCATTTT. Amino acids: CASSLDLVGQPQHF.

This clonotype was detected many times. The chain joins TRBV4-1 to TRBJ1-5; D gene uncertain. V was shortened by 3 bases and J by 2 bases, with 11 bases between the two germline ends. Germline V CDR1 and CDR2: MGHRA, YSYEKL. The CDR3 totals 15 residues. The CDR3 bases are TGCGCCAGCAGCCAGTCGGGGATCGGCAATCAGCCCCAGCATTTT. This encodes CASSQSGIGNQPQHF.

In DNA form, the CDR3 reads TGCGCCAGCAGCGGCGGGACAGGGTCTCCTGGCTACACCTTC. Residues: CASSGGTGSPGYTF. V gene TRBV5-1 combines with J gene TRBJ1-2; 9 bases are shared with TRBD1. Germline V CDR1 and CDR2: SGHRS, YFSETQ. With V trimmed by 4 bases and J by 7 bases, 8 bases remained unmatched. This CDR3 spans 14 amino acids.